Each of the 25 T cell receptor beta chains below was sequenced from the same sample in a study of blood T cell repertoires in COVID-19. Some clones are missing from TCRdb's copy, which holds only in-frame ones; the method was immunoSEQ multiplex PCR. The data contain about 37,000 clones, 81% of them singletons. The material sequenced was peripheral blood. These receptors were obtained from a man in his 70s with COVID-19, enrolled during active disease.

The chain uses TRBV6-5 and TRBJ2-1; possible D gene TRBD1, 6 bases. V dropped 2 bases and J dropped 5 bases, with 13 bases sitting between them. Germline values: CDR1 MNHEY, CDR2 SVGAGI. This CDR3 region has 15 residues. CDR3 residues: CASSYTGQSHNEQFF. CDR3 nucleotides: TGTGCCAGCAGTTACACAGGACAGTCCCACAATGAGCAGTTCTTC.

The chain is built from TRBV7-2 and TRBJ2-1; D is ambiguous. The CDR3 is made up of 15 amino acids. Deletions cut 2 bases from V and 6 bases from J, with 14 bases between. Germline values: CDR1 SGHTA, CDR2 FQGNSA. The CDR3 DNA reads as TGTGCCAGCAGCTTACCCCTGGCGGCAATCAATGAGCAGTTCTTC. Amino acids: CASSLPLAAINEQFF. Combining the CDR3 with reference TRBV7-2 and TRBJ2-1 gives the whole variable domain GAGVSQSPSNKVTEKGKDVELRCDPISGHTALYWYRQSLGQGLEFLIYFQGNSAPDKSGLPSDRFSAERTGGSVSTLTIQRTQQEDSAVYLCASSLPLAAINEQFFGPGTRLTVL.

V is TRBV3-1 (or the pseudogene TRBV3-2) and J is TRBJ2-5, with a tentative D call TRBD2 (6 bases). The V gene's germline CDR1 is LGHDT and CDR2 YNNKEL (reference sequence). CDR3 length: 16 amino acids. V was clipped by 4 bases and J by 5 bases, with 20 bases between them. The CDR3 loop is CASSLRQSPSGETQYF. The CDR3 DNA reads as TGTGCCAGCAGCCTGAGACAATCTCCGAGCGGGGAGACCCAGTACTTC.

The V and J genes are TRBV5-4 and TRBJ2-3; perhaps TRBD1 as D (6 bases). Germline V gene lookup returns CDR1 SGHNT and CDR2 YYREEE (reference sequence). The CDR3 is 14 residues long. Trimming removed 4 bases at V and 1 base at J, with 10 bases between. The DNA for the CDR3 is TGTGCCAGCAGCAGGGGGAGAGGCACAGATACGCAGTATTTT. This encodes CASSRGRGTDTQYF.

The chain uses TRBV6-2 or TRBV6-3 and TRBJ2-1; D call uncertain. The germline CDR1 and CDR2 sequences are MNHEY and SVGEGT. CDR3 length: 12 amino acids. The V gene lost 4 bases and the J gene lost 6 bases, with 7 bases spanning the gap. The CDR3 region has the DNA TGTGCCAGCAGTTTACGGGTCAATGAGCAGTTCTTC. Encoded protein: CASSLRVNEQFF.

The CDR3 region has the DNA TGTGCCAGCAGCTTCGGTGTCAATCAGCCCCAGCATTTT. Amino acids: CASSFGVNQPQHF. This chain uses TRBV11-2 with TRBJ1-5; no definite D call. CDR1 is SGHAT and CDR2 is FQNNGV in the germline V gene. CDR3 length equals 13 residues. Trimming pared 3 bases from V and 3 bases from J, leaving 6 bases between.

This sequence joins TRBV18 and TRBJ1-6; 7 bases line up with TRBD1. The CDR3 has 15 amino acids. The germline gives CDR1 KGHSH, CDR2 LQKENI. The V and J ends lost 5 bases and 8 bases, in that order; junction bases with no gene match: 9. The CDR3 loop is CASSTTGDWDSPLHF. Here the CDR3 DNA reads TGTGCCAGCTCAACTACAGGGGATTGGGATTCACCCCTCCACTTT.

This chain connects TRBV2 to TRBJ2-7; a possible D gene is TRBD2 (6 bases). The germline V gene has CDR1 SNHLY and CDR2 FYNNEI. Between the trimmed V and J ends, which lost 0 bases and 8 bases, there was a span of 17 bases. The CDR3 loop spans 15 amino acids. CDR3 DNA: TGTGCCAGCAGTGAAGCTCCCCGGGACGGGAGCAAGCAGTACTTC. Its protein is CASSEAPRDGSKQYF.

The chain combines TRBV5-8 with TRBJ2-5; the match to TRBD2 covers 12 bases. V lost 4 bases and J lost 1; bases outside the gene matches: 5. Looked up from germline, CDR1 is SGHTS and CDR2 is YDEGEE. The length of the CDR3 is 16 residues. Here the CDR3 DNA reads TGTGCCAGCAGCGCGGGACTAGCGGGTATCCAAGAGACCCAGTACTTC. Protein: CASSAGLAGIQETQYF.

The chain combines TRBV5-1 with TRBJ2-7, with 10 nucleotides matching TRBD2. V lost 0 bases and J lost 7; bases outside the gene matches: 10. The CDR3 length is 16 residues. Germline V CDR1 and CDR2: SGHRS, YFSETQ. CDR3 sequence (DNA): TGCGCCAGCAGCTTGGGAGGGACTAGCGCTACGGGGGAGCAGTACTTC. Amino acids: CASSLGGTSATGEQYF.

This chain links TRBV27 with TRBJ2-7, with 9 bases that match TRBD2. The CDR3 is made up of 17 amino acids. V was pared by 3 bases and J by 2 bases, with 11 bases of the junction left unmatched. Per the germline V gene, CDR1 is MNHEY and CDR2 is SMNVEV (reference sequence). This CDR3 reads CASSLRGSGLATYEQYF. Here the CDR3 DNA reads TGTGCCAGCAGTTTGAGGGGCTCAGGACTAGCGACCTACGAGCAGTACTTC.

This clone was seen more than once but under ten times. The chain couples TRBV9 to TRBJ1-1, with unresolved D. Germline-derived CDR1 and CDR2 are SGDLS and YYNGEE. The CDR3 runs to 13 residues. Trimming stripped 0 bases from V and 7 bases from J, with 10 bases between. CDR3 residues: CASSVGHPSEAFF. The CDR3 DNA sequence: TGTGCCAGCAGCGTAGGCCACCCCAGTGAAGCTTTCTTT.

With regard to this clone: One end of the junction fails to match germline, which may point to a read error. The rearrangement links TRBV5-4 to TRBJ2-7; 7 positions match TRBD1. The germline V gene has CDR1 SGHNT and CDR2 YYREEE (reference sequence). The CDR3 is 12 residues long. The CDR3 protein is CASSLDAQGVHF. For the CDR3, the DNA is TGTGCCAGCAGCTTGGACGCTCAGGGGGTTCACTTC.

V gene TRBV27 combines with J gene TRBJ1-2; weak D call: TRBD1 (5 bases). Trimming removed 2 bases from V and 4 bases from J, with 8 bases in between. CDR1 is MNHEY and CDR2 is SMNVEV in the germline V gene (reference sequence). This CDR3 has 13 residues. CDR3 coding DNA: TGTGCCAGCAGTTTACAGGGTAGCTATGGCTACACCTTC. It translates to CASSLQGSYGYTF.

This chain connects TRBV12-3 or TRBV12-4 to TRBJ1-2; D possibly corresponds to TRBD1 (5 bases). V gave up 3 bases and J gave up 8 bases, with 13 bases separating them. The CDR3 totals 13 residues. The CDR3 loop reads CASSLGHQLGYTF. CDR3 nucleotide sequence: TGTGCCAGCAGTTTGGGGCACCAATTGGGCTACACCTTC.

The chain carries TRBV9 and TRBJ1-2; no clear D gene. Trimming pared 0 bases from V and 6 bases from J, leaving 12 bases between. The CDR3 contains 14 residues. CDR1 is SGDLS, CDR2 YYNGEE, per germline. The CDR3 loop reads CASSVVEVSNGYTF. Written as DNA, the CDR3 is TGTGCCAGCAGCGTAGTTGAGGTTTCTAATGGCTACACCTTC. Combining the CDR3 with reference TRBV9 and TRBJ1-2 gives the whole variable domain DSGVTQTPKHLITATGQRVTLRCSPRSGDLSVYWYQQSLDQGLQFLIQYYNGEERAKGNILERFSAQQFPDLHSELNLSSLELGDSALYFCASSVVEVSNGYTFGSGTRLTVV.

CDR3 nucleotides: TGTGCCAGCAGCTTTACCAGGGCCCAGGGCTACGAGCAGTACTTC. Its protein is CASSFTRAQGYEQYF. The gene calls are TRBV7-9 and TRBJ2-7; D is possibly TRBD1 (5 bases). Germline assignment: CDR1 SEHNR and CDR2 FQNEAQ (reference sequence). Trimming left V 3 bases short and J 3 bases short, with 15 bases between. The CDR3 is made up of 15 amino acids.

This chain uses TRBV29-1 with TRBJ2-1, with 10 bases fitting TRBD2. The CDR3 covers 15 residues. The junction had 11 bases not matched to a gene; V was cut back by 7 bases and J by 5 bases. From germline, CDR1 is SQVTM and CDR2 ANQGSEA. Here the CDR3 DNA reads TGCAGCGCTGTAATCCTAGCGGGAGTCAACAATGAGCAGTTCTTC. It encodes CSAVILAGVNNEQFF.

The chain joins TRBV24-1 to TRBJ2-3; 13 positions match TRBD2. The junction had 5 bases not matched to a gene; V was cut back by 4 bases and J by 5 bases. Per the germline V gene, CDR1 is KGHDR and CDR2 is SFDVKD. The CDR3 is 16 residues long. The CDR3 nucleotides read TGTGCCACCAGTGACCCCGGACTAGCGGGAGTAGATACGCAGTATTTT. This translates into CATSDPGLAGVDTQYF.

The chain uses TRBV5-1 and TRBJ2-7, with 10 bases matching TRBD2. V lost 3 bases to trimming and J lost 6 bases; unmatched junction nucleotides: 6. The CDR3 runs to 14 residues. Germline values: CDR1 SGHRS, CDR2 YFSETQ. CDR3 sequence (DNA): TGCGCCAGCAGCTCCTCTAGCGGGAGTGTCGAGCAGTACTTC. This sequence encodes CASSSSSGSVEQYF.

The V gene is TRBV18, the J gene TRBJ1-2; 9 positions agree with TRBD1. The CDR3 runs to 13 residues. The junction had 2 bases not matched to a gene; V was cut back by 2 bases and J by 7 bases. Germline lookup yields CDR1 KGHSH and CDR2 LQKENI. The CDR3 sequence: CASSPETGGGYTF. The CDR3 DNA reads as TGTGCCAGCTCACCAGAGACAGGGGGTGGCTACACCTTC. Based on the CDR3 plus reference TRBV18 and TRBJ1-2, the full variable domain is NAGVMQNPRHLVRRRGQEARLRCSPMKGHSHVYWYRQLPEEGLKFMVYLQKENIIDESGMPKERFSAEFPKEGPSILRIQQVVRGDSAAYFCASSPETGGGYTFGSGTRLTVV.

The rearrangement uses TRBV5-1 and TRBJ2-5, with D maybe TRBD1 (6 bases). The CDR3 sequence is 14 residues long. Per germline, CDR1 SGHRS and CDR2 YFSETQ. V shed 5 bases and J shed 3 bases, with 14 bases lying between them. The CDR3, as DNA: TGCGCCAGCAGTCTTGGCAGGGGAAAAGAGACCCAGTACTTC. It specifies CASSLGRGKETQYF.

The chain uses TRBV24-1 and TRBJ1-5; D unclear. Between the trimmed V and J ends, which lost 3 bases and 1 base, there was a span of 12 bases. The CDR3 has 16 residues. CDR1 KGHDR and CDR2 SFDVKD come from the germline V gene. The chain's CDR3 is CATSDGRVASNQPQHF. DNA of the CDR3: TGTGCCACCAGTGATGGGAGGGTAGCCAGCAATCAGCCCCAGCATTTT.

This chain joins TRBV29-1 and TRBJ2-7, with TRBD1 identical over 10 bases. Looked up from germline, CDR1 is SQVTM and CDR2 is ANQGSEA. Trimming at V came to 5 bases and at J to 3 bases, leaving 1 base not matched to a gene. This CDR3 spans 12 amino acids. CDR3 residues: CSVRTGGYEQYF. The CDR3 DNA reads TGCAGCGTTCGGACAGGGGGCTACGAGCAGTACTTC.

This clone came up a few times. The V call is TRBV5-4, the J call TRBJ1-1; D might be TRBD1 (5 bases). The CDR3 runs 15 residues. Germline V CDR1 and CDR2: SGHNT, YYREEE (reference sequence). Trimming took 4 bases from V and 2 from J, leaving 15 bases between them. Here the CDR3 reads CASSGKQARNTEAFF. The CDR3 DNA reads TGTGCCAGCAGCGGAAAACAGGCGAGAAACACTGAAGCTTTCTTT.